The 9 T cell receptor beta chains below were found in one sample sequenced in a study of blood T cells in healthy people across ages. It was with a sample-barcoded 5' primer and a J-beta primer mix that a second PCR of roughly 7 to 12 cycles was run. MiXCR was run by TCRdb on the 5' RACE reads, yielding one entry per CDR3 protein. The repertoire includes some 690,000 distinct CDR3 sequences, about 24% of them detected once, and under 25% sits in the top ten. The sequenced sample was blood. The receptors originated from a man aged 65-85 years in good health.

The chain joins TRBV6-5 to TRBJ1-3; the D is unclear. Trimming removed 0 bases from V and 2 bases from J, with 11 bases in between. The length of the CDR3 is 16 residues. Germline CDR1 is MNHEY and CDR2 is SVGAGI. The CDR3 DNA reads as TGTGCCAGCAGTTACTCGGTCACGGGCCCTGGAAACACCATATATTTT. This gives the protein CASSYSVTGPGNTIYF.

J is TRBJ2-5 and V is TRBV20-1; tentatively, D is TRBD1 or TRBD2 (5 bases each). This CDR3 is built from 14 residues. Trimming removed 6 bases from V and 2 bases from J, with 16 bases in between. Germline V gene data show CDR1 as DFQATT and CDR2 as SNEGSKA (reference sequence). The CDR3 spells CSAGRDPYQETQYF. The CDR3 region has the DNA TGCAGTGCCGGCCGGGACCCATATCAAGAGACCCAGTACTTC.

This clonotype was detected only a few times. The CDR3 region is CASSSASGASTDTQYF. CDR3 bases: TGTGCCAGCAGCTCCGCTAGCGGGGCTAGCACAGATACGCAGTATTTT. V gene TRBV7-3 combines with J gene TRBJ2-3, with 9 nucleotides matching TRBD2. CDR1 and CDR2 from the germline V gene are SGHTA and FQGTGA. CDR3 size: 16 residues. Unmatched junction bases numbered 5, after V lost 4 bases and J lost 0 bases.

The table lists this clonotype with a few counts. V and J are TRBV12-3 or TRBV12-4 and TRBJ2-1; 11 bases align to TRBD2. The CDR3 totals 18 residues. V was clipped by 6 bases and J by 0 bases; unmatched bases: 10. The CDR3 bases are TGTGCCAGCAGCCCCAGTTCGGGACTAGCGGCCTCCTACAATGAGCAGTTCTTC. Translation gives CASSPSSGLAASYNEQFF.

This clonotype occurred a few times. As DNA, the CDR3 is TGTGCCAGTAGTGTCCTCACAGGGATTCAAGAGACCCAGTACTTC. Protein sequence: CASSVLTGIQETQYF. The V call is TRBV19, the J call TRBJ2-5; TRBD1 is a possible D gene (6 bases). The CDR3 consists of 15 residues. CDR1 and CDR2 (germline): LNHDA, SQIVND (reference sequence). The V end lost 5 bases, the J end lost 2 bases, and 15 bases lay between the germline ends.

The J gene is TRBJ2-3, the V gene TRBV6-1, with D maybe TRBD1 (5 bases). The germline gives CDR1 MNHNS, CDR2 SASEGT. The CDR3 loop spans 13 amino acids. The V end was cut by 8 bases, the J end by 1 base, with 10 bases between. The CDR3 is CASGWTRTDTQYF. CDR3 nucleotides: TGTGCCAGCGGATGGACACGCACAGATACGCAGTATTTT.

This clonotype was counted at least ten times. V and J are TRBV29-1 and TRBJ2-7; D gene ambiguous. This CDR3 spans 14 amino acids. CDR1 SQVTM and CDR2 ANQGSEA come from the germline V gene. V dropped 2 bases and J dropped 0 bases, with 11 bases sitting between them. CDR3 in amino acids: CSVEYTTNSYEQYF. CDR3 bases: TGCAGCGTTGAATACACCACAAACTCCTACGAGCAGTACTTC.

The genes are TRBV7-2 and TRBJ2-7; 9 bases match TRBD2. The CDR3 consists of 14 residues. Germline V gives CDR1 SGHTA, CDR2 FQGNSA. The V and J ends lost 4 bases and 2 bases, in that order; junction bases with no gene match: 3. CDR3 in amino acids: CASSYLAGPYEQYV. CDR3 in DNA: TGTGCCAGCAGCTATCTAGCGGGACCCTACGAGCAGTACGTC.

J is TRBJ2-1 and V is TRBV9; 11 nucleotides line up with TRBD2. The J segment lost 5 bases and the V segment lost 0 bases, leaving 4 bases of the junction unmatched. CDR1 and CDR2 (germline): SGDLS, YYNGEE. CDR3 length: 16 residues. The CDR3 sequence is CASSVELAGGHNEQFF. The CDR3 DNA reads as TGTGCCAGCAGCGTAGAGCTAGCGGGAGGTCACAATGAGCAGTTCTTC.